The 7 T cell receptor beta chains given below trace back to one sample, sequenced in a study of identical twins. TCRdb analysed the 5' RACE reads with MiXCR anew, one entry per CDR3 protein. The data contain about 720,000 distinct CDR3 sequences, around a sixth of them seen just once; the ten biggest clones take up around 13%. These data are also associated with another study on T cells expressing NK-cell markers.

The sequencing sample was made of PBMCs. The receptors were gathered from a woman aged 18-35 years in good health.

The CDR3 protein is CSALGGHQPQHF. CDR3 nucleotides: TGCAGTGCCCTTGGGGGTCACCAGCCCCAGCATTTT. The chain uses TRBV20-1 and TRBJ1-5; perhaps TRBD1 as D (5 bases). Looked up from germline, CDR1 is DFQATT and CDR2 is SNEGSKA (reference sequence). Trimming left V 6 bases short and J 7 bases short, with 13 bases between. The CDR3 sequence is 12 residues long.

In its sample, this clonotype was seen a few times. This rearrangement joins TRBV12-3 or TRBV12-4 to TRBJ2-1, with TRBD1 matching 9 bases. This CDR3 spans 17 amino acids. The V segment lost 5 bases and the J segment 1 base; nucleotides outside the gene matches: 9. In DNA, the CDR3 is TGTGCCAGCAGTGGGGGACAGGGTCTATTATCCTACAATGAGCAGTTCTTC. It encodes CASSGGQGLLSYNEQFF.

Concerning this clonotype itself: One end of the junction is discordant with germline, which a read error may explain. The rearrangement joins TRBV6-1 to TRBJ2-1; D is possibly TRBD2 (6 bases). Germline CDR1 is MNHNS and CDR2 is SASEGT. The CDR3 covers 13 residues. CDR3 bases: TGTTCCAGCGGTCTTGCGGGGCCCAATGAGATGTTCTTC. Its protein product is CSSGLAGPNEMFF.

The CDR3 DNA reads TGCAGTGCCAGTTCGGCGGGTTACAATGAGCAGTTCTTC. Amino acid sequence: CSASSAGYNEQFF. The chain is built from TRBV20-1 and TRBJ2-1; weak D call: TRBD2 (5 bases). The germline gives CDR1 DFQATT, CDR2 SNEGSKA (reference sequence). The CDR3 runs 13 residues. V lost 6 bases and J lost 4, with 13 bases in between.

Points on this clonotype: This clone may be a read error of a much larger clone one base away. The chain employs TRBV7-2 and TRBJ2-1, with 8 nucleotides matching TRBD2. The ends lost 1 base at V and 4 bases at J; junction bases unmatched: 3. From germline, CDR1 is SGHTA and CDR2 FQGNSA. CDR3 length: 15 residues. Written as DNA, the CDR3 is TGTGCCAGCAGCTTAGTGGCTAGCGGGTACAATGAGCAGTTCTTC. It encodes CASSLVASGYNEQFF. The variable domain in full, with the rest retrieved from reference TRBV7-2 and TRBJ2-1, is GAGVSQSPSNKVTEKGKDVELRCDPISGHTALYWYRQSLGQGLEFLIYFQGNSAPDKSGLPSDRFSAERTGGSVSTLTIQRTQQEDSAVYLCASSLVASGYNEQFFGPGTRLTVL.

This clonotype was counted only a few times. CDR3 DNA sequence: TGTGCCAGCATTTCAGGAGGGAGAGAAACCTACAATGAGCAGTTCTTC. Its protein is CASISGGRETYNEQFF. The chain recombines TRBV12-3 or TRBV12-4 with TRBJ2-1; D may be TRBD2 (6 bases). The CDR3 extends over 16 amino acids. Trimming cost V 7 bases and J 2 bases, with 18 bases left between them.

The chain couples TRBV20-1 to TRBJ1-2; D gene unclear. This CDR3 has 17 residues. CDR1 and CDR2 (germline): DFQATT, SNEGSKA (reference sequence). V gave up 0 bases and J gave up 2 bases, with 19 bases separating them. Here the CDR3 reads CSARDKEYPWLNYGYTF. Written as DNA, the CDR3 is TGCAGTGCTAGAGATAAGGAGTATCCATGGCTCAACTATGGCTACACCTTC.